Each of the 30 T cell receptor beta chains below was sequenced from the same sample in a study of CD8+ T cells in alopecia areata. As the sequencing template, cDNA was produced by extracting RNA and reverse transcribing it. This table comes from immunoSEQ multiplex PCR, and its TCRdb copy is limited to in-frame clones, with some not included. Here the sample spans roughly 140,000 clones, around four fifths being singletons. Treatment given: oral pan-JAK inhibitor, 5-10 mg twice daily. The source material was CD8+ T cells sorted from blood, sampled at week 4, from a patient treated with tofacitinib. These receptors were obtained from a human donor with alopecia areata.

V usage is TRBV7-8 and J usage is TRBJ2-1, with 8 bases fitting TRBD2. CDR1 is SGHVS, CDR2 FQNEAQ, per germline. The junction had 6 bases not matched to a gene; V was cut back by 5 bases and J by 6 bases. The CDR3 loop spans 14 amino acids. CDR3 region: CASSEAGAPNEQFF. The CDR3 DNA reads TGTGCCAGCAGCGAAGCGGGGGCCCCCAATGAGCAGTTCTTC.

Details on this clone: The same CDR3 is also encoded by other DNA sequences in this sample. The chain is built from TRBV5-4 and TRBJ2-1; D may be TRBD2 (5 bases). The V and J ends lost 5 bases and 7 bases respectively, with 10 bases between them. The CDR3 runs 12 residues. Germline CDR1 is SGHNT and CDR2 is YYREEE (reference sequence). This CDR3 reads CASSFGNNEQFF. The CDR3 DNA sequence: TGTGCCAGCAGTTTCGGGAATAATGAGCAGTTCTTC. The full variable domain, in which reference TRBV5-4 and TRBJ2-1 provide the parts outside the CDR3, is ETGVTQSPTHLIKTRGQQVTLRCSSQSGHNTVSWYQQALGQGPQFIFQYYREEENGRGNFPPRFSGLQFPNYSSELNVNALELDDSALYLCASSFGNNEQFFGPGTRLTVL.

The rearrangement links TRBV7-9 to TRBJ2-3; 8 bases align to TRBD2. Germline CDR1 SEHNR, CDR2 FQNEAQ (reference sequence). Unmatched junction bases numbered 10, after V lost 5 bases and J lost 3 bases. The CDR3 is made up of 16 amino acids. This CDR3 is CASSPTAGGGTDTQYF. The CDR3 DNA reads TGTGCCAGCAGCCCCACCGCGGGGGGTGGGACAGATACGCAGTATTTT.

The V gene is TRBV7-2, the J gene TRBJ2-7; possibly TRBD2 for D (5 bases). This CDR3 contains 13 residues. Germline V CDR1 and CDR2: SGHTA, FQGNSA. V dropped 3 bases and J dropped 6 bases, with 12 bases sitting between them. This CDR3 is CASSLPTAAEQYF. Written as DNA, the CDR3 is TGTGCCAGCAGCTTGCCTACAGCGGCCGAGCAGTACTTC.

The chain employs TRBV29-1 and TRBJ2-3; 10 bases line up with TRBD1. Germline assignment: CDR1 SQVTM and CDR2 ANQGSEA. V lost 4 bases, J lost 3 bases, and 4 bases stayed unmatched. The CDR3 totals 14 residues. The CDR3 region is CSVGGTGVTDTQYF. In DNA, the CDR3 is TGCAGCGTTGGAGGGACAGGGGTTACAGATACGCAGTATTTT.

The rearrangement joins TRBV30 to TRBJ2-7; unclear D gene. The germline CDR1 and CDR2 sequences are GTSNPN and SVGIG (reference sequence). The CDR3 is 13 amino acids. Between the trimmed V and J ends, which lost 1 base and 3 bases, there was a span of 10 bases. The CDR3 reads CAWSARYGYEQYF. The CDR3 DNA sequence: TGTGCCTGGAGTGCACGGTACGGCTACGAGCAGTACTTC. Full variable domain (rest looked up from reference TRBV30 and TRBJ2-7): SQTIHQWPATLVQPVGSPLSLECTVEGTSNPNLYWYRQAAGRGLQLLFYSVGIGQISSEVPQNLSASRPQDRQFILSSKKLLLSDSGFYLCAWSARYGYEQYFGPGTRLTVT.

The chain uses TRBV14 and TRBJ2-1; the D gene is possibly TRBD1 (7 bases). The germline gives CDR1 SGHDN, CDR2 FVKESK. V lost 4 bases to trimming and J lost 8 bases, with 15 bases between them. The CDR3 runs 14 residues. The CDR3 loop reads CASSPPRGADEQFF. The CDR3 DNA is TGTGCCAGCAGCCCTCCCAGGGGGGCTGATGAGCAGTTCTTC.

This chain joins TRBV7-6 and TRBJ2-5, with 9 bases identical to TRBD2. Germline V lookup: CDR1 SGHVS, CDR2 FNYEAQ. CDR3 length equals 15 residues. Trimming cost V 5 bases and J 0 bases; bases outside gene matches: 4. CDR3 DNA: TGTGCCAGCAGCCGAAGCGGGGGGCACCAAGAGACCCAGTACTTC. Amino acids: CASSRSGGHQETQYF.

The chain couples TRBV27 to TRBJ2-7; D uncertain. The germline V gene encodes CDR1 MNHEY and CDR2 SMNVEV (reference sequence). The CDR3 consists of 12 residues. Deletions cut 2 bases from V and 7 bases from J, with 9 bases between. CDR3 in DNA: TGTGCCAGCAGTTTACCCCTTGGGGAGCAGTACTTC. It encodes CASSLPLGEQYF.

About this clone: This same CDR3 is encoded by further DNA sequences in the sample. CDR3 nucleotide sequence: TGCGCCAGCAGCCAAGCTAGCGGGGCCGCCTACGAGCAGTACTTC. It specifies CASSQASGAAYEQYF. The rearrangement joins TRBV4-1 to TRBJ2-7; 9 bases agree with TRBD2. The CDR3 has 15 residues. V lost 1 base, J lost 2 bases, and 3 bases stayed unmatched. Germline CDR1 is MGHRA and CDR2 is YSYEKL.

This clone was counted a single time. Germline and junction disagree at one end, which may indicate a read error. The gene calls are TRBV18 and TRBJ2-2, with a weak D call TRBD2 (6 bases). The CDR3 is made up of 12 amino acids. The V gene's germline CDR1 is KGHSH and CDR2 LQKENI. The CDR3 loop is CASSPPPGGLFF. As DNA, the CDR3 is TGTGCCAGCTCACCACCGCCCGGGGGGCTGTTTTTT.

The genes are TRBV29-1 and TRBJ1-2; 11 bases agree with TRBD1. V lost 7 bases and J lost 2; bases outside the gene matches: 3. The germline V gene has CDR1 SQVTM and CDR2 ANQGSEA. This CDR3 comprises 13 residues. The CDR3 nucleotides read TGCAGCGCCCGGACAGGGGGCAACTATGGCTACACCTTC. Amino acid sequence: CSARTGGNYGYTF. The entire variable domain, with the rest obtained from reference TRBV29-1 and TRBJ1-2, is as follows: SAVISQKPSRDICQRGTSLTIQCQVDSQVTMMFWYRQQPGQSLTLIATANQGSEATYESGFVIDKFPISRPNLTFSTLTVSNMSPEDSSIYLCSARTGGNYGYTFGSGTRLTVV.

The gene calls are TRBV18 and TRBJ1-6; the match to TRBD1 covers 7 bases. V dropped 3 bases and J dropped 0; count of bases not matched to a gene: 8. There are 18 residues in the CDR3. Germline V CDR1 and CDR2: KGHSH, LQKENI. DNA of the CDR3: TGTGCCAGCTCACCGAGACAGGGCTCCAGCTCCTATAATTCACCCCTCCACTTT. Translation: CASSPRQGSSSYNSPLHF.

The CDR3 sequence: CASGGPDSLYSNQPQHF. The DNA of the CDR3 is TGTGCTAGTGGTGGACCGGACAGCCTTTATAGCAATCAGCCCCAGCATTTT. The genes are TRBV12-5 and TRBJ1-5; D might be TRBD1 (6 bases). Germline assignment: CDR1 LGHNT and CDR2 FRNRAP. The CDR3 contains 17 residues. Trimming pared 5 bases from V and 0 bases from J, leaving 17 bases between.

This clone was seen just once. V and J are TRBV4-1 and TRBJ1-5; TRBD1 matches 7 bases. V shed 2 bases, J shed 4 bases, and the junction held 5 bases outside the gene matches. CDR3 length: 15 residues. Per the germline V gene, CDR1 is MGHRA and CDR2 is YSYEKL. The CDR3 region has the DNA TGCGCCAGCAGCCAATGGACAGGAGGTAATCAGCCCCAGCATTTT. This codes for CASSQWTGGNQPQHF.

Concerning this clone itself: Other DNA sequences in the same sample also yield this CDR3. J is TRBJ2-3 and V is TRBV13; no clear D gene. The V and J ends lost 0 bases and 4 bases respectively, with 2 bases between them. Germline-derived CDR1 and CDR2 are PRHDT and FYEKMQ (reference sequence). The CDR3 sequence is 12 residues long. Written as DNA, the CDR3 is TGTGCCAGCAGCTTAGGAGCAGATACGCAGTATTTT. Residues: CASSLGADTQYF. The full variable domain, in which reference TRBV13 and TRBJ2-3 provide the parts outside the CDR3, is AAGVIQSPRHLIKEKRETATLKCYPIPRHDTVYWYQQGPGQDPQFLISFYEKMQSDKGSIPDRFSAQQFSDYHSELNMSSLELGDSALYFCASSLGADTQYFGPGTRLTVL.

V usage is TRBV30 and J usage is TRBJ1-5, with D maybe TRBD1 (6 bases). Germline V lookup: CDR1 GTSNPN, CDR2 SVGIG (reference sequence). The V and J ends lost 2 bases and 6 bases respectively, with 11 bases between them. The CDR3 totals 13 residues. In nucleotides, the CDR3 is TGTGCCTGGAGTTCAACAGGGATTCAGCCCCAGCATTTT. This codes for CAWSSTGIQPQHF.

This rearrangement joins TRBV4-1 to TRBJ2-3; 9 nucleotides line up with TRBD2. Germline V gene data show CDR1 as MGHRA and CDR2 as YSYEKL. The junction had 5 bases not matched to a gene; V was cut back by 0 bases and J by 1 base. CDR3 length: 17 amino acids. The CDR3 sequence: CASSQDGASGGTDTQYF. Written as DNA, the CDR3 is TGCGCCAGCAGCCAAGATGGGGCTAGCGGGGGCACAGATACGCAGTATTTT.

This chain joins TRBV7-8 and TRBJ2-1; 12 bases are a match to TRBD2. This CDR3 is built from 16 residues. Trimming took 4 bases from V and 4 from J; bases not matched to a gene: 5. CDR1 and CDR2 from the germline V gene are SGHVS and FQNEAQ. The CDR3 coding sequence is TGTGCCAGCAGCTCCCTGACTAGCGGGGGATACAATGAGCAGTTCTTC. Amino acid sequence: CASSSLTSGGYNEQFF.

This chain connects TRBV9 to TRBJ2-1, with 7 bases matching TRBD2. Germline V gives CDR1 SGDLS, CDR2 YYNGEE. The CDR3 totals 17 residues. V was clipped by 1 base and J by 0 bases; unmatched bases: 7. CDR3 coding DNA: TGTGCCAGCAGCGTAAGGGAGGGCTCAAGCTCCTACAATGAGCAGTTCTTC. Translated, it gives CASSVREGSSSYNEQFF.

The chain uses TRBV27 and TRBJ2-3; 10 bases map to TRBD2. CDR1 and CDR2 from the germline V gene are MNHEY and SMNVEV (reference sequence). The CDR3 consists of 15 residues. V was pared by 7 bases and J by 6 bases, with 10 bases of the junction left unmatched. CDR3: CASNSLAGWMDTQYF. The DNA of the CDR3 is TGTGCCAGCAATTCACTAGCGGGGTGGATGGATACGCAGTATTTT.

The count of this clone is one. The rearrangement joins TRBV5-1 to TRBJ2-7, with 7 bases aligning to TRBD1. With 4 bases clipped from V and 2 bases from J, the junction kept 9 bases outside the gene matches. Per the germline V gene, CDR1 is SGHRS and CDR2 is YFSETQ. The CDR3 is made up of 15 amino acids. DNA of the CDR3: TGCGCCAGCAGCCCAAGCGATGGACAGGCCTACGAGCAGTACTTC. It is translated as CASSPSDGQAYEQYF.

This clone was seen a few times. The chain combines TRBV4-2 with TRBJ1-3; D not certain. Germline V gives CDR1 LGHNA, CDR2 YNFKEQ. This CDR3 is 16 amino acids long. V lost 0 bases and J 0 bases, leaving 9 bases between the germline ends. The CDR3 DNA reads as TGTGCCAGCAGCCAAGATCTAGAGCACTCTGGAAACACCATATATTTT. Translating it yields CASSQDLEHSGNTIYF.

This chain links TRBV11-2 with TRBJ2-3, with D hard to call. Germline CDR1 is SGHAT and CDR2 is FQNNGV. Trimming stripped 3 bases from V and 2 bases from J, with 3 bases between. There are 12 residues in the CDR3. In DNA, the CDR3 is TGTGCCAGCAGCTTGTACACAGATACGCAGTATTTT. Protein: CASSLYTDTQYF.

CDR3 region: CSVEAADTGELFF. CDR3 sequence (DNA): TGCAGCGTTGAGGCAGCGGACACCGGGGAGCTGTTTTTT. V usage is TRBV29-1 and J usage is TRBJ2-2, with a possible D match to TRBD2 (5 bases). Germline V gives CDR1 SQVTM, CDR2 ANQGSEA. The CDR3 is 13 amino acids. V was clipped by 3 bases and J by 3 bases, with 8 bases between them.

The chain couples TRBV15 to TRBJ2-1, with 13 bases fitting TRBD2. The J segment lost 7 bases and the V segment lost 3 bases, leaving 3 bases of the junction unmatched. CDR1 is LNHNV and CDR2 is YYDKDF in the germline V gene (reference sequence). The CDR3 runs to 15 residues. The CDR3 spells CATSSRLAGGNEQFF. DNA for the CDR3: TGTGCCACCAGCAGCAGACTAGCGGGGGGTAATGAGCAGTTCTTC. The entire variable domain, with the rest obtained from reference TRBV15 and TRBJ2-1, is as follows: DAMVIQNPRYQVTQFGKPVTLSCSQTLNHNVMYWYQQKSSQAPKLLFHYYDKDFNNEADTPDNFQSRRPNTSFCFLDIRSPGLGDTAMYLCATSSRLAGGNEQFFGPGTRLTVL.

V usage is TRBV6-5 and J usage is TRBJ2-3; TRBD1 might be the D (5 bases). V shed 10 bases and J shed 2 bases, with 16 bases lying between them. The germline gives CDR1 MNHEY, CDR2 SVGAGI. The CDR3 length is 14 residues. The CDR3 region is CATQTRDLTDTQYF. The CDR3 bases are TGTGCCACGCAAACCAGGGATCTCACAGATACGCAGTATTTT.

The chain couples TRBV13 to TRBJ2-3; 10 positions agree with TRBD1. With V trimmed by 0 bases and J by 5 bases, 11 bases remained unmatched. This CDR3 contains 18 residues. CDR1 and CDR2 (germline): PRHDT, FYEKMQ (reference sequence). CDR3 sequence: CASSLGSSGQGNKDTQYF. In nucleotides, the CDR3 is TGTGCCAGCAGCTTAGGATCGTCGGGACAGGGGAATAAAGATACGCAGTATTTT.

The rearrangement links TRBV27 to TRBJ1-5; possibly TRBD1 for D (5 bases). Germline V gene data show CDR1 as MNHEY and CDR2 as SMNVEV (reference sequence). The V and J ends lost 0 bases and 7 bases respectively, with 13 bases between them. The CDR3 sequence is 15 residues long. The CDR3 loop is CASSLSKGTGQPQHF. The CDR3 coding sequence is TGTGCCAGCAGTTTATCTAAGGGGACGGGGCAGCCCCAGCATTTT.

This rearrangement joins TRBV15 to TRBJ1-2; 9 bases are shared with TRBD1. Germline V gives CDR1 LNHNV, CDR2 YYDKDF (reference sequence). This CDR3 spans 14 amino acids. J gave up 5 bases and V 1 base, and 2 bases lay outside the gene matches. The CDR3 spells CATSRGGQGYGYTF. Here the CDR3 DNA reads TGTGCCACCAGCAGAGGCGGACAGGGGTATGGCTACACCTTC.